The 22 T cell receptor beta chains reported below all come from one sample, sequenced in a study of lymphopenia after photon versus proton radiotherapy. Repertoires were generated with immunoSEQ multiplex PCR, while TCRdb's copy carries only in-frame clones and drops some. Of 60,000 or so clones in the sample, approximately 84% were seen once. The sample in question was peripheral blood, obtained from a patient treated with photon-based radiotherapy. The origin of the receptors is a man between 40 and 49 years old with gastric cancer.

This rearrangement joins TRBV6-5 to TRBJ1-4, with a weak D call TRBD1 (5 bases). This CDR3 contains 13 residues. CDR1 is MNHEY, CDR2 SVGAGI, per germline. Trimming removed 4 bases from V and 8 bases from J, with 11 bases in between. The CDR3 DNA sequence: TGTGCCAGCAGTTTGAGGCGGGGGGAAAAACTGTTTTTT. This encodes CASSLRRGEKLFF.

The genes are TRBV6-6 and TRBJ1-3, with no clear D. Trimming cost V 5 bases and J 1 base, with 6 bases left between them. Germline V gene data show CDR1 as MNHNY and CDR2 as SVGAGI (reference sequence). The CDR3 loop spans 13 amino acids. CDR3 DNA: TGTGCCAGCAGTCTGGAGTCTGGAAACACCATATATTTT. Protein: CASSLESGNTIYF.

The chain links TRBV15 to TRBJ1-3; TRBD1 might be the D (5 bases). The CDR3 is made up of 17 amino acids. Germline V gene lookup returns CDR1 LNHNV and CDR2 YYDKDF (reference sequence). The V end lost 1 base, the J end lost 1 base, and 14 bases lay between the germline ends. The DNA of the CDR3 is TGTGCCACCAGCAGAGGGGGTCCGTGGGGGTCTGGAAACACCATATATTTT. It yields the protein CATSRGGPWGSGNTIYF. The full variable domain, in which reference TRBV15 and TRBJ1-3 provide the parts outside the CDR3, is DAMVIQNPRYQVTQFGKPVTLSCSQTLNHNVMYWYQQKSSQAPKLLFHYYDKDFNNEADTPDNFQSRRPNTSFCFLDIRSPGLGDTAMYLCATSRGGPWGSGNTIYFGEGSWLTVV.

This clone was picked up a small number of times. The chain links TRBV2 to TRBJ2-2, with D perhaps matching TRBD1 (5 bases). The germline V and J ends were trimmed by 1 base and 7 bases, with 10 bases remaining between them. Germline V gene data show CDR1 as SNHLY and CDR2 as FYNNEI. This CDR3 comprises 14 residues. DNA for the CDR3: TGTGCCAGCAGTGAAGAGGGGCTTAGCGGGGAGCTGTTTTTT. Its protein is CASSEEGLSGELFF.

The gene calls are TRBV5-4 and TRBJ1-2, with D possibly TRBD1 on 5 matching bases. Germline V gives CDR1 SGHNT, CDR2 YYREEE (reference sequence). The CDR3 totals 14 residues. Trimming cost V 2 bases and J 8 bases, with 16 bases left between them. The CDR3 nucleotides read TGTGCCAGCAGCTTCCGGGACGGATCTGGAGGCTACACCTTC. As protein: CASSFRDGSGGYTF.

The chain combines TRBV7-2 with TRBJ2-3, with D unresolved. Germline lookup yields CDR1 SGHTA and CDR2 FQGNSA. The CDR3 loop spans 15 amino acids. The V gene lost 5 bases and the J gene lost 3 bases, with 15 bases spanning the gap. This CDR3 reads CASSPLSESTDTQYF. The CDR3 region has the DNA TGTGCCAGCAGCCCCCTTTCGGAGTCGACAGATACGCAGTATTTT.

The genes are TRBV11-2 and TRBJ2-1; perhaps TRBD2 as D (7 bases). This CDR3 contains 15 residues. Germline loops: CDR1 SGHAT, CDR2 FQNNGV. Trimming removed 1 base from V and 2 bases from J, with 9 bases in between. The CDR3 DNA reads TGTGCCAGCAGCTTAGCGGGGGGCCCCTACAATGAGCAGTTCTTC. Protein sequence: CASSLAGGPYNEQFF.

The V and J genes are TRBV11-2 and TRBJ1-6; D is unclear. V was cut by 0 bases and J by 0 bases, with 9 bases left in between. This CDR3 has 17 residues. The V gene's germline CDR1 is SGHAT and CDR2 FQNNGV. CDR3 sequence reads: CASSLERASSYNSPLHF. CDR3 nucleotide sequence: TGTGCCAGCAGCTTAGAACGGGCGAGCTCCTATAATTCACCCCTCCACTTT.

V usage is TRBV30 and J usage is TRBJ2-7; D might be TRBD1 (6 bases). The CDR3 loop spans 13 amino acids. V lost 2 bases and J lost 2, with 10 bases in between. The germline V gene encodes CDR1 GTSNPN and CDR2 SVGIG (reference sequence). CDR3 in amino acids: CAWSLTGTYEQYF. The CDR3 bases are TGTGCCTGGAGTCTGACAGGCACCTACGAGCAGTACTTC.

J is TRBJ2-7 and V is TRBV6-5; possibly TRBD1 for D (6 bases). The CDR3 length is 15 residues. V lost 7 bases, J lost 3 bases, and 19 bases lay in between. CDR1 and CDR2 from the germline V gene are MNHEY and SVGAGI. Here the CDR3 reads CASTYGQGPYYEQYF. CDR3 DNA sequence: TGTGCCAGCACCTACGGGCAGGGGCCCTACTACGAGCAGTACTTC.

This chain uses TRBV7-9 with TRBJ1-1; TRBD1 matches at 9 bases. Trimming took 5 bases from V and 4 from J; bases not matched to a gene: 5. The CDR3 length is 14 residues. CDR1 SEHNR and CDR2 FQNEAQ come from the germline V gene (reference sequence). In DNA form, the CDR3 reads TGTGCCAGCAGCGGGGACAGGGTTGGCACTGAAGCTTTCTTT. It translates to CASSGDRVGTEAFF.

This chain's CDR3 is CASRRDTSGYQPQHF. The CDR3 DNA follows: TGTGCCAGCAGACGGGACACAAGCGGTTATCAGCCCCAGCATTTT. The V and J genes are TRBV28 and TRBJ1-5; the D gene is possibly TRBD1 (6 bases). The CDR3 is 15 amino acids. Germline V gives CDR1 MDHEN, CDR2 SYDVKM. The V end was cut by 6 bases, the J end by 5 bases, with 17 bases between.

The gene calls are TRBV20-1 and TRBJ2-7, with D possibly TRBD2 on 7 matching bases. Trimming stripped 8 bases from V and 6 bases from J, with 14 bases between. Germline assignment: CDR1 DFQATT and CDR2 SNEGSKA (reference sequence). This CDR3 is 11 amino acids long. The CDR3 reads CSCRGAVEQYF. The CDR3 DNA is TGCAGTTGCCGGGGGGCGGTCGAGCAGTACTTC.

A single count supports this clone. The genes are TRBV14 and TRBJ1-2, with TRBD1 identical over 7 bases. This CDR3 contains 16 residues. The germline CDR1 and CDR2 sequences are SGHDN and FVKESK. With 4 bases clipped from V and 0 bases from J, the junction kept 8 bases outside the gene matches. CDR3 amino acids: CASSLDGTDTNYGYTF. The CDR3 region has the DNA TGTGCCAGCAGCCTTGACGGGACAGATACTAACTATGGCTACACCTTC.

The V and J genes are TRBV18 and TRBJ1-4; 8 bases fit TRBD1. Losses at the gene ends were 3 bases for V and 0 bases for J; bases not matched to a gene: 6. The germline gives CDR1 KGHSH, CDR2 LQKENI. The CDR3 runs 17 residues. DNA of the CDR3: TGTGCCAGCTCACCCCCTGAGGACAGGGCAACTAATGAAAAACTGTTTTTT. Protein product: CASSPPEDRATNEKLFF.

CDR3 coding DNA: TGTGCCAGCAGCCGGACAGGGGCTGGGGCCAACGTCCTGACTTTC. Protein product: CASSRTGAGANVLTF. The J gene is TRBJ2-6, the V gene TRBV6-5, with TRBD1 identical over 9 bases. Germline CDR1 is MNHEY and CDR2 is SVGAGI. Unmatched junction bases numbered 2, after V lost 6 bases and J lost 2 bases. The CDR3 totals 15 residues.

This chain joins TRBV10-3 and TRBJ1-1; no clear D. CDR1 is ENHRY, CDR2 SYGVKD, per germline. The V gene lost 2 bases and the J gene lost 9 bases, with 13 bases spanning the gap. The CDR3 length is 13 residues. This chain's CDR3 is CAISEPKTDQAFF. The CDR3 region has the DNA TGTGCCATCAGTGAGCCCAAGACCGACCAAGCTTTCTTT.

CDR3 protein: CASSTLAGAVYEQYF. The CDR3 DNA is TGTGCCAGCAGCACCCTAGCGGGGGCCGTCTACGAGCAGTACTTC. The chain combines TRBV5-4 with TRBJ2-7, with 10 bases matching TRBD2. Germline trimming cut 4 bases from V and 3 bases from J; bases unmatched to any gene: 7. Germline loops: CDR1 SGHNT, CDR2 YYREEE (reference sequence). CDR3 length equals 15 residues.

The chain is built from TRBV5-4 and TRBJ2-5, with a possible D match to TRBD1 (6 bases). This CDR3 has 14 residues. Trimming stripped 6 bases from V and 5 bases from J, with 17 bases between. Germline loops: CDR1 SGHNT, CDR2 YYREEE (reference sequence). This chain's CDR3 is CASMRTGRRETQYF. CDR3 in DNA: TGTGCCAGCATGAGAACAGGGCGTCGGGAGACCCAGTACTTC.

This chain uses TRBV9 with TRBJ2-1; D uncertain. The germline V gene has CDR1 SGDLS and CDR2 YYNGEE. V was cut by 3 bases and J by 10 bases, with 14 bases left in between. This CDR3 is 13 amino acids long. Written as DNA, the CDR3 is TGTGCCAGCAGCGCAACCTATGATGAGGAGCAGTTCTTC. This translates into CASSATYDEEQFF.

This rearrangement joins TRBV5-4 to TRBJ1-4; 7 bases fit TRBD1. The CDR3 is 15 residues long. Germline V lookup: CDR1 SGHNT, CDR2 YYREEE (reference sequence). Unmatched junction bases numbered 8, after V lost 4 bases and J lost 5 bases. CDR3 sequence reads: CASSPNWDSNEKLFF. The CDR3 DNA is TGTGCCAGCAGCCCAAATTGGGACAGCAATGAAAAACTGTTTTTT. Drawing the rest from reference TRBV5-4 and TRBJ1-4, the complete variable domain is ETGVTQSPTHLIKTRGQQVTLRCSSQSGHNTVSWYQQALGQGPQFIFQYYREEENGRGNFPPRFSGLQFPNYSSELNVNALELDDSALYLCASSPNWDSNEKLFFGSGTQLSVL.

The sample holds one count of this clone. The rearrangement uses TRBV30 and TRBJ2-1; the match to TRBD1 covers 8 bases. CDR1 and CDR2 from the germline V gene are GTSNPN and SVGIG (reference sequence). The junction had 4 bases not matched to a gene; V was cut back by 4 bases and J by 5 bases. The length of the CDR3 is 13 residues. DNA for the CDR3: TGTGCCTGGACAGGGGGCTTAGACAATGAGCAGTTCTTC. Protein: CAWTGGLDNEQFF.